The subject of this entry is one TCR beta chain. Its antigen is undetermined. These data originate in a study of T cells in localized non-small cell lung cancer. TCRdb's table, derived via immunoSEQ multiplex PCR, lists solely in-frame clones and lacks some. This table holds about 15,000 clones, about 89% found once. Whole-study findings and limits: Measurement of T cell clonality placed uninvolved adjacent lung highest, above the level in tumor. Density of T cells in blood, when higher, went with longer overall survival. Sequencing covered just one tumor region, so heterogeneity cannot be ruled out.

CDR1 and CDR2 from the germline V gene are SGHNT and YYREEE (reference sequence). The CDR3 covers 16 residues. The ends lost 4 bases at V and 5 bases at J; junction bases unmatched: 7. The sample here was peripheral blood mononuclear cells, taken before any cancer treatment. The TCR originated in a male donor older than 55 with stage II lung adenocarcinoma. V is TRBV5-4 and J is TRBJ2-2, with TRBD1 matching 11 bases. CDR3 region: CASSHRTGGMTGELFF. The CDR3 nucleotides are TGTGCCAGCAGCCACAGGACAGGGGGCATGACCGGGGAGCTGTTTTTT. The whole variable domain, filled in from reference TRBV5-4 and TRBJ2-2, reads ETGVTQSPTHLIKTRGQQVTLRCSSQSGHNTVSWYQQALGQGPQFIFQYYREEENGRGNFPPRFSGLQFPNYSSELNVNALELDDSALYLCASSHRTGGMTGELFFGEGSRLTVL.